This TCR beta chain came from a study of shared clonotypes between healthy human individuals. Whole-study findings and limits: Naive subsets, compared against memory subsets, generally had larger estimated richness values. In a few donors, around 5% of naive CD4 clonotypes appeared in common. Clonotype sharing among donors likely depends on sequencing depth.

This clone has a single count. Antigen specificity is unknown. Per the study methods: Because ImmunoSEQ provided only junction sequences with no quality scores, the filtering differed. Using immunoSEQ multiplex PCR, the repertoire was profiled, and TCRdb retains in-frame clones only, with some absent. That table is the source of V, J and clone size, and D and trimming were worked out from the DNA. Here the sample spans hundreds of thousands of clones, roughly 92% being singletons. Germline lookup yields CDR1 SGHVS and CDR2 FQNEAQ. V was pared by 5 bases and J by 6 bases, with 5 bases between. The CDR3 is 11 amino acids. Terminally differentiated effector memory CD45RA+ cells were excluded by CCR7 positive selection of CD45RO-negative cells.

This sequence joins TRBV7-8 and TRBJ2-1; D unclear. This TCR came from a man between 25 and 39 years old in good health. Sequencing was done on a sample of naive CD8+ T cells sorted from blood. CDR3: CASSQVNEQFF. The CDR3 bases are TGTGCCAGCAGCCAAGTCAATGAGCAGTTCTTC.